This T cell receptor (beta chain) was captured in a study of T cell repertoires in cytomegalovirus infection. To note about this clonotype: No antigen is known for it.

TCRdb used MiXCR to reprocess the reads, holding one entry per CDR3 protein. Found here are fewer than 650,000 distinct CDR3 sequences, under 45% of them singletons; the top ten hold around 48%. Looked up from germline, CDR1 is LGHDT and CDR2 is YNNKEL (reference sequence). This CDR3 has 12 amino acids. The V gene lost 3 bases and the J gene lost 8 bases, with 8 bases spanning the gap. Source: cultured PBMCs, taken from culture after CMV antigen stimulation. The clonotype originates from a human donor in good health (CMV status not recorded). Some clones in this sample may be carry-over from other donors' samples. The rearrangement uses TRBV3-1 and TRBJ2-1, with D perhaps matching TRBD1 (5 bases). The CDR3 region has the DNA TGTGCCAGCAGCCACCCCAGGGATGAGCAGTTCTTC. Amino acids: CASSHPRDEQFF.